A selection of T cell receptor beta chains follows, all from one sample in a study of regulatory T cells in long-lasting Graves disease. TCRdb re-derived calls from the multiplex PCR reads in MiXCR, one entry per CDR3 protein. The data show over 300,000 distinct CDR3 sequences, with 15% to 20% seen just once and 29% held by the top ten. The sample was peripheral blood mononuclear cells (PBMCs), taken when the disease was refractory, from a patient treated with antithyroid drugs. All receptors derive from a female donor with Graves disease. Both conserved end residues are part of each CDR3. The order of the fields is V gene, clone size, J gene, D gene, CDR3 protein, CDR3 DNA. The D gene is left open where the match is weak. For some rows the clone size is stated as once, few or many, or as a class when expanded; others skip it.

V: TRBV13; size: few; J: TRBJ1-2; D: NA; CDR3: CASSGAASYTF; DNA: TGTGCCAGCAGCGGGGCGGCGAGCTACACCTTC
V: TRBV7-9; size: once; J: TRBJ2-1; D: TRBD1; CDR3: CASSGTGPGGEQFF; DNA: TGTGCCAGCAGCGGGACAGGGCCCGGCGGAGAGCAGTTCTTC
V: TRBV3-1; size: few; J: TRBJ2-7; D: TRBD1; CDR3: CASSPGTGGREQYF; DNA: TGTGCCAGCAGCCCCGGGACAGGGGGCCGGGAGCAGTACTTC
V: TRBV12-3/TRBV12-4; size: many; J: TRBJ1-5; D: NA; CDR3: CASTDTDNQPQHF; DNA: TGTGCCAGCACCGACACGGATAATCAGCCCCAGCATTTT
V: TRBV13; size: NA; J: TRBJ1-4; D: NA; CDR3: CASSSIGWSGGTSTNEKLFF; DNA: TGTGCCAGCAGCTCAATAGGGTGGTCCGGGGGAACTTCAACTAATGAAAAACTGTTTTTT
V: TRBV12-3/TRBV12-4; size: many; J: TRBJ1-4; D: TRBD1; CDR3: CASSSTGTGSVFF; DNA: TGTGCCAGCAGTTCAACCGGGACAGGGTCAGTGTTTTTT
V: TRBV12-3/TRBV12-4; size: many; J: TRBJ1-5; D: NA; CDR3: CASSLKADAQPQHF; DNA: TGTGCCAGCAGTTTAAAGGCAGATGCTCAGCCCCAGCATTTT
V: TRBV5-5; size: few; J: TRBJ2-7; D: TRBD1; CDR3: CASSLAPDREQYF; DNA: TGTGCCAGCAGCTTGGCCCCGGACAGGGAGCAGTACTTC
V: TRBV3-1; size: few; J: TRBJ2-5; D: NA; CDR3: CASSQDISRGETQYF; DNA: TGTGCCAGCAGCCAAGATATTAGCCGGGGGGAGACCCAGTACTTC
V: TRBV20-1; size: once; J: TRBJ1-5; D: TRBD1; CDR3: CSARESRRGRNQPQHF; DNA: TGCAGTGCTAGAGAGTCCCGCAGGGGGCGCAATCAGCCCCAGCATTTT
V: TRBV7-3; size: NA; J: TRBJ2-2; D: NA; CDR3: CASSLRLNPLNTGELFF; DNA: TGTGCCAGCAGCCTAAGGCTTAACCCGCTAAACACCGGGGAGCTGTTTTTT
V: TRBV28; size: many; J: TRBJ1-4; D: NA; CDR3: CASRRTVTNEKLFF; DNA: TGTGCCAGCAGGCGGACAGTAACTAATGAAAAACTGTTTTTT
V: TRBV28; size: NA; J: TRBJ2-6; D: NA; CDR3: CASSLGAGGGPFSGANVLTF; DNA: TGTGCCAGCAGTTTGGGGGCCGGGGGCGGGCCCTTCTCTGGGGCCAACGTCCTGACTTTC
V: TRBV3-1; size: many; J: TRBJ1-4; D: NA; CDR3: CASSQGDRGKLFF; DNA: TGTGCCAGCAGCCAAGGGGATCGTGGGAAACTGTTTTTT
V: TRBV5-1; size: NA; J: TRBJ1-1; D: TRBD1; CDR3: CASSPTGAGAFF; DNA: TGCGCCAGCAGCCCTACAGGGGCGGGAGCTTTCTTT
V: TRBV12-3/TRBV12-4; size: few; J: TRBJ2-3; D: TRBD2; CDR3: CAAGGWSTDTQYF; DNA: TGTGCCGCGGGGGGCTGGAGCACAGATACGCAGTATTTT
V: TRBV27; size: many; J: TRBJ2-2; D: NA; CDR3: CASSFVRGAGELFF; DNA: TGTGCCAGCAGTTTTGTCAGGGGGGCCGGGGAGCTGTTTTTT
V: TRBV7-2; size: few; J: TRBJ1-5; D: TRBD1; CDR3: CASSNPGQMFAPQHF; DNA: TGTGCCAGCAGCAACCCGGGACAGATGTTTGCGCCCCAGCATTTT
V: TRBV6-9; size: NA; J: TRBJ2-1; D: NA; CDR3: CASSYEAGSPAVYNEQFF; DNA: TGTGCCAGCAGTTATGAGGCTGGGTCTCCGGCGGTATACAATGAGCAGTTCTTC
V: TRBV20-1; size: NA; J: TRBJ1-6; D: TRBD1; CDR3: CSARVEQGQSSPLHF; DNA: TGCAGTGCTAGAGTAGAACAGGGGCAGAGTTCACCCCTCCACTTT
V: TRBV4-1; size: NA; J: TRBJ1-5; D: NA; CDR3: CASRRGVGNQPQHF; DNA: TGCGCCAGCAGGCGAGGTGTCGGCAATCAGCCCCAGCATTTT
V: TRBV7-9; size: few; J: TRBJ2-5; D: NA; CDR3: CASSLGIGLQETQYF; DNA: TGTGCCAGCAGCTTAGGAATCGGCCTACAAGAGACCCAGTACTTC
V: TRBV3-1; size: NA; J: TRBJ2-1; D: NA; CDR3: CASSQAGAHNEQFF; DNA: TGTGCCAGCAGCCAGGCGGGGGCCCACAATGAGCAGTTCTTC
V: TRBV7-2; size: many; J: TRBJ1-1; D: TRBD1; CDR3: CASSFDEGARAFF; DNA: TGTGCCAGCAGCTTCGATGAGGGGGCACGAGCTTTCTTT
V: TRBV7-9; size: NA; J: TRBJ2-1; D: TRBD2; CDR3: CASSPARGAGGPAGSYNEQFF; DNA: TGTGCCAGCAGCCCTGCGAGGGGAGCGGGAGGGCCCGCCGGCTCCTACAATGAGCAGTTCTTC
V: TRBV6-1; size: many; J: TRBJ1-1; D: NA; CDR3: CASSESLATEAFF; DNA: TGTGCCAGCAGTGAAAGCTTGGCCACTGAAGCTTTCTTT
V: TRBV7-9; size: NA; J: TRBJ1-2; D: NA; CDR3: CASSSTYRQGADGYTF; DNA: TGTGCCAGCAGCTCAACCTACCGCCAGGGTGCCGATGGCTACACCTTC
V: TRBV28; size: many; J: TRBJ1-1; D: NA; CDR3: CASSLRGPETEAFF; DNA: TGTGCCAGCAGTTTACGGGGCCCGGAGACTGAAGCTTTCTTT
V: TRBV28; size: few; J: TRBJ2-3; D: NA; CDR3: CASKRGDTQYF; DNA: TGTGCCAGCAAAAGGGGAGATACGCAGTATTTT
V: TRBV4-1; size: few; J: TRBJ2-7; D: TRBD1; CDR3: CASSQETGRSYEQYF; DNA: TGCGCCAGCAGCCAAGAGACAGGGCGATCCTACGAGCAGTACTTC
V: TRBV6-1; size: many; J: TRBJ1-6; D: NA; CDR3: CASSENGGNPPLHF; DNA: TGTGCCAGCAGTGAGAACGGGGGTAATCCACCCCTCCACTTT
V: TRBV4-2; size: NA; J: TRBJ2-7; D: TRBD1; CDR3: CASSQDFQGALNEQYF; DNA: TGTGCCAGCAGCCAAGATTTCCAGGGGGCTTTGAACGAGCAGTACTTC
V: TRBV6-4; size: NA; J: TRBJ1-2; D: NA; CDR3: CASSDGLVGGYTF; DNA: TGTGCCAGCAGTGACGGCCTTGTGGGAGGCTACACCTTC
V: TRBV7-9; size: many; J: TRBJ2-5; D: NA; CDR3: CASSYPYAEEETQYF; DNA: TGTGCCAGCAGCTACCCCTACGCGGAAGAAGAGACCCAGTACTTC
V: TRBV14; size: many; J: TRBJ1-2; D: TRBD1; CDR3: CASSQARQGGGYTF; DNA: TGTGCCAGCAGCCAAGCGAGACAGGGCGGTGGCTACACCTTC
V: TRBV7-9; size: many; J: TRBJ1-5; D: NA; CDR3: CASTMSYRSTKDQPQHF; DNA: TGTGCCAGCACGATGAGTTATAGGAGTACGAAAGATCAGCCCCAGCATTTT
V: TRBV25-1; size: NA; J: TRBJ1-2; D: TRBD1; CDR3: CASLGTGTGYTF; DNA: TGTGCCAGCCTCGGGACAGGGACCGGCTACACCTTC
V: TRBV15; size: NA; J: TRBJ2-1; D: NA; CDR3: CATSRDTLEQFF; DNA: TGTGCCACCAGCAGAGATACTCTTGAGCAGTTCTTC
V: TRBV18; size: many; J: TRBJ2-4; D: NA; CDR3: CASSPPIGGNIQYF; DNA: TGTGCCAGCTCACCACCGATAGGGGGGAACATTCAGTACTTC
V: TRBV10-3; size: NA; J: TRBJ2-3; D: TRBD2; CDR3: CAISEGSGRMDTQYF; DNA: TGTGCCATCAGTGAGGGTAGCGGGAGGATGGATACGCAGTATTTT
V: TRBV13; size: many; J: TRBJ2-5; D: NA; CDR3: CASSLIARETQYF; DNA: TGTGCCAGCAGCTTAATCGCGAGGGAGACCCAGTACTTC
V: TRBV29-1; size: NA; J: TRBJ2-5; D: NA; CDR3: CSVVSRYQETQYF; DNA: TGCAGCGTTGTCAGCAGATACCAAGAGACCCAGTACTTC
V: TRBV6-1; size: many; J: TRBJ2-5; D: NA; CDR3: CASSEAHRRETQYF; DNA: TGTGCCAGCAGTGAAGCCCACAGAAGGGAGACCCAGTACTTC
V: TRBV11-2; size: many; J: TRBJ1-5; D: TRBD1; CDR3: CASSLNRGQPQHF; DNA: TGTGCCAGCAGCTTAAACAGGGGACAGCCCCAGCATTTT
V: TRBV19; size: few; J: TRBJ1-1; D: NA; CDR3: CASSMTASPGTEAFF; DNA: TGTGCCAGTAGTATGACAGCCTCTCCGGGTACTGAAGCTTTCTTT
V: TRBV5-1; size: few; J: TRBJ1-3; D: TRBD1; CDR3: CASSFGTGSGNTIYF; DNA: TGCGCCAGCAGCTTTGGGACAGGATCAGGAAACACCATATATTTT
V: TRBV6-2/TRBV6-3; size: many; J: TRBJ2-1; D: TRBD2; CDR3: CASREGLAGGVRNEQFF; DNA: TGTGCCAGCAGAGAGGGACTAGCGGGGGGAGTAAGGAATGAGCAGTTCTTC